A selection of T cell receptor beta chains follows, all from one sample in a study of cytomegalovirus exposure and HLA in healthy donors. TCRdb's table, derived via immunoSEQ multiplex PCR, lists solely in-frame clones and lacks some. This repertoire shows 90,000 to 100,000 clones, roughly 80% found once; its top ten account for roughly 7.1%. Sample: PBMCs. The receptors derive from a man aged 40-49 years in good health and CMV-seropositive. The conserved cysteine and the conserved F or W are not part of the CDR3 here. Fields, in order: V gene, CDR3 protein.

V gene: TRBV29-1; CDR3 protein: SAAVGRTPEAF
V gene: TRBV28; CDR3 protein: ASKFPGTGAYEQY
V gene: TRBV5-4; CDR3 protein: ASSLAQGRETQY
V gene: TRBV5-1; CDR3 protein: ASSHEGGMGTEAF
V gene: TRBV4-1; CDR3 protein: ASSQAGFGNQPQH
V gene: TRBV6-5; CDR3 protein: ASSSITEAF
V gene: TRBV15; CDR3 protein: ATSSRGWGQETQY
V gene: TRBV9; CDR3 protein: ASSVEGPSGEQY
V gene: TRBV11-1; CDR3 protein: ASSDRVSYEQY
V gene: TRBV10-3; CDR3 protein: AISVGGGNEQF
V gene: TRBV10-1; CDR3 protein: ASSYGQGEEDEQY
V gene: TRBV27; CDR3 protein: ASSLLGVSGANVLT
V gene: TRBV6-5; CDR3 protein: ASSTPGSYEYEQY
V gene: TRBV7-2; CDR3 protein: ASSLEGAGGSSPLH
V gene: TRBV14; CDR3 protein: ASSQPGRVTGNTIY
V gene: TRBV11-3; CDR3 protein: ASSLDNRANTEAF
V gene: TRBV20-1; CDR3 protein: SATRGETQY
V gene: TRBV2; CDR3 protein: ASRKQRTSQANYGYT
V gene: TRBV4-1; CDR3 protein: ASSQGQGADYGYT
V gene: TRBV6-1; CDR3 protein: ASRLAGGSTDTQY
V gene: TRBV19; CDR3 protein: ASTPSAGGISYSPLH
V gene: TRBV7-8; CDR3 protein: ASSPTEYNEQF
V gene: TRBV4-3; CDR3 protein: ASSQEARGPEAF